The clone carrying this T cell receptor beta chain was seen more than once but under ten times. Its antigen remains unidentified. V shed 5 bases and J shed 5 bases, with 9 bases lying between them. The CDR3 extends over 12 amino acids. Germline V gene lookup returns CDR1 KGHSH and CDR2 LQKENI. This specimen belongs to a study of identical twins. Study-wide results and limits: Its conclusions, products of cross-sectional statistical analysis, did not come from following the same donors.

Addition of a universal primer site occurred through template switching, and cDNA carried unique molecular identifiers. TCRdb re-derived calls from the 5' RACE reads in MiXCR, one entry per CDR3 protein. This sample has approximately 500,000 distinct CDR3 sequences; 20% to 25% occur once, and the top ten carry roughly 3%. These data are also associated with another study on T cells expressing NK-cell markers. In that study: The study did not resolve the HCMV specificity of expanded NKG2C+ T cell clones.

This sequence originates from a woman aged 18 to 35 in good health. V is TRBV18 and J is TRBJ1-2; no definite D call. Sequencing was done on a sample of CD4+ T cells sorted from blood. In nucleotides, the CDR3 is TGTGCCAGCTCAGGGGATCGGTATGGCTACACCTTC. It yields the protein CASSGDRYGYTF.